Presented here are 18 T cell receptor beta chains from one specimen sequenced in a study of T cell repertoires in ileal Crohn's disease. Measured with immunoSEQ multiplex PCR; TCRdb has only the in-frame clones, and not every one. The sample yields about 8,000 clones, approximately 85% seen once. The time point: inflamed ileum from the surgical specimen. The specimen was ileal tissue. The receptors here all came from an adult with Crohn's disease.

V usage is TRBV19 and J usage is TRBJ1-2; D gene unclear. CDR3 size: 15 residues. Between the trimmed V and J ends, which lost 1 base and 7 bases, there was a span of 16 bases. Germline loops: CDR1 LNHDA, CDR2 SQIVND (reference sequence). The chain's CDR3 is CASSIGAGSAGGYTF. CDR3 nucleotides: TGTGCCAGTAGTATAGGAGCCGGCAGTGCCGGTGGCTACACCTTC.

The CDR3 here is CASRTGSPYEQYF. Written as DNA, the CDR3 is TGTGCCTCGCGGACAGGATCCCCCTACGAGCAGTACTTC. The chain is built from TRBV30 and TRBJ2-7; 7 bases are shared with TRBD1. With V trimmed by 7 bases and J by 2 bases, 8 bases remained unmatched. Germline CDR1 reads GTSNPN; CDR2 reads SVGIG (reference sequence). CDR3 length: 13 amino acids.

The rearrangement links TRBV7-8 to TRBJ1-1; D remains ambiguous. This CDR3 comprises 15 residues. Trimming removed 1 base from V and 0 bases from J, with 9 bases in between. Per the germline V gene, CDR1 is SGHVS and CDR2 is FQNEAQ. CDR3 in amino acids: CASSLVATMNTEAFF. CDR3 in DNA: TGTGCCAGCAGCTTAGTAGCGACTATGAACACTGAAGCTTTCTTT.

The chain links TRBV2 to TRBJ1-6, with D tentatively TRBD1 (5 bases). The CDR3 runs 18 residues. V lost 4 bases to trimming and J lost 0 bases, with 16 bases between them. Per the germline V gene, CDR1 is SNHLY and CDR2 is FYNNEI. CDR3 bases: TGTGCCAGCAGTGGCGACAGCCTACGGGGCTCCTATAATTCACCCCTCCACTTT. It translates to CASSGDSLRGSYNSPLHF.

V is TRBV6-5 and J is TRBJ1-2; TRBD1 might be the D (6 bases). CDR1 and CDR2 from the germline V gene are MNHEY and SVGAGI. V gave up 0 bases and J gave up 8 bases, with 16 bases separating them. This CDR3 contains 15 residues. The DNA of the CDR3 is TGTGCCAGCAGTTACTCGTTTAGCCAGGGGATCGGCTACACCTTC. Residues: CASSYSFSQGIGYTF.

This clone was seen more than once but under ten times. The V gene is TRBV6-5, the J gene TRBJ2-7; D perhaps matches TRBD2 (7 bases). Trimming left V 8 bases short and J 2 bases short, with 19 bases between. Germline values: CDR1 MNHEY, CDR2 SVGAGI. The CDR3 is 15 amino acids. The CDR3 DNA is TGTGCCAGCCGAGGGGGGGGCGGACTAGCCTACGAGCAGTACTTC. The encoded protein is CASRGGGGLAYEQYF.

The chain couples TRBV6-6 to TRBJ2-7; 7 bases match TRBD2. V was pared by 5 bases and J by 7 bases, with 14 bases of the junction left unmatched. This CDR3 comprises 15 residues. Per germline, CDR1 MNHNY and CDR2 SVGAGI (reference sequence). The CDR3 DNA reads as TGTGCCAGCAGTCCCCAAGCGGCGGGAGTAGGTGAGCAGTACTTC. Protein product: CASSPQAAGVGEQYF.

The CDR3: CASSQGRSRPQETQYF. The CDR3 DNA is TGTGCCAGCAGCCAAGGCAGGTCAAGACCACAAGAGACCCAGTACTTC. J is TRBJ2-5 and V is TRBV14; D is unresolved. Trimming removed 1 base at V and 2 bases at J, with 14 bases between. Germline assignment: CDR1 SGHDN and CDR2 FVKESK. The CDR3 consists of 16 residues.

The chain joins TRBV5-1 to TRBJ2-2; 7 bases line up with TRBD1. The CDR3 loop spans 13 amino acids. Germline CDR1 SGHRS, CDR2 YFSETQ. With V trimmed by 3 bases and J by 6 bases, 2 bases remained unmatched. CDR3 DNA: TGCGCCAGCAGCTCTGACAGGGCCGGGGAGCTGTTTTTT. Its translation is CASSSDRAGELFF.

Remarks on this clone: The junction departs from germline at one end; a sequencing error may be responsible. The V and J genes are TRBV14 and TRBJ2-7; 9 nucleotides line up with TRBD2. The CDR3 has 12 residues. The germline V gene encodes CDR1 SGHDN and CDR2 FVKESK. The CDR3 region has the DNA TGTGCCAGCAGCCCAGGCGGGGGGGGTTCCTCTTTC. Protein sequence: CASSPGGGGSSF.

This rearrangement joins TRBV30 to TRBJ1-1, with D possibly being TRBD1 (6 bases). Deletions cut 4 bases from V and 7 bases from J, with 19 bases between. Germline V gene sequence: CDR1 GTSNPN, CDR2 SVGIG (reference sequence). The length of the CDR3 is 14 residues. The CDR3 sequence: CAWNINTGASEAFF. The CDR3 nucleotides are TGTGCCTGGAATATCAATACGGGGGCTAGTGAAGCTTTCTTT.

The V and J genes are TRBV7-2 and TRBJ2-1, with D possibly matching TRBD1 (6 bases). Germline CDR1 reads SGHTA; CDR2 reads FQGNSA. V was shortened by 3 bases and J by 5 bases, with 14 bases between the two germline ends. The CDR3 runs to 15 residues. The CDR3 is CASSLDRTFHNEQFF. The CDR3 nucleotides are TGTGCCAGCAGCTTGGACAGAACCTTCCACAATGAGCAGTTCTTC.

The chain carries TRBV28 and TRBJ2-7; D is unclear. The germline gives CDR1 MDHEN, CDR2 SYDVKM. The germline V and J ends were trimmed by 3 bases and 7 bases, with 10 bases remaining between them. The CDR3 consists of 12 residues. The CDR3 spells CASSLYFEEQYF. The CDR3 bases are TGTGCCAGCAGTTTGTACTTCGAGGAGCAGTACTTC.

The chain carries TRBV28 and TRBJ1-2, with D possibly being TRBD1 (5 bases). Germline V gene sequence: CDR1 MDHEN, CDR2 SYDVKM. The CDR3 length is 15 residues. Trimming cost V 2 bases and J 4 bases, with 14 bases left between them. The CDR3 DNA is TGTGCCAGCAGTTTAGGAGGGGCGCGGTTCTATGGCTACACCTTC. It translates to CASSLGGARFYGYTF.

The chain recombines TRBV28 with TRBJ2-3; D is ambiguous. The CDR3 contains 15 residues. Between the trimmed V and J ends, which lost 3 bases and 0 bases, there was a span of 10 bases. Germline CDR1 reads MDHEN; CDR2 reads SYDVKM. CDR3 sequence: CASSFGETSTDTQYF. The CDR3 coding sequence is TGTGCCAGCAGTTTCGGCGAAACTAGCACAGATACGCAGTATTTT. The variable domain in full, with the rest retrieved from reference TRBV28 and TRBJ2-3, is DVKVTQSSRYLVKRTGEKVFLECVQDMDHENMFWYRQDPGLGLRLIYFSYDVKMKEKGDIPEGYSVSREKKERFSLILESASTNQTSMYLCASSFGETSTDTQYFGPGTRLTVL.

The chain employs TRBV19 and TRBJ2-7; 8 bases are a match to TRBD1. The CDR3 runs 16 residues. The germline CDR1 and CDR2 sequences are LNHDA and SQIVND (reference sequence). V shed 5 bases, J shed 4 bases, and the junction held 13 bases outside the gene matches. CDR3 sequence: CASSRRQGKNSYEQYF. The CDR3 DNA sequence: TGTGCCAGTAGTCGACGACAGGGGAAAAATTCTTACGAGCAGTACTTC.

V and J are TRBV7-2 and TRBJ2-3, with a weak D call TRBD1 (5 bases). Trimming cost V 5 bases and J 3 bases, with 9 bases left between them. The CDR3 covers 13 residues. CDR1 and CDR2 (germline): SGHTA, FQGNSA. CDR3 residues: CASSPGFTDTQYF. The CDR3 DNA reads TGTGCCAGCAGCCCAGGGTTTACAGATACGCAGTATTTT.

The genes are TRBV9 and TRBJ2-2, with unresolved D. Trimming stripped 4 bases from V and 7 bases from J, with 23 bases between. Germline CDR1 and CDR2: SGDLS and YYNGEE. CDR3 length: 17 residues. CDR3 loop: CASSLKGSPGPGGELFF. The CDR3 DNA is TGTGCCAGCAGCCTCAAGGGAAGCCCAGGACCCGGCGGGGAGCTGTTTTTT.